This TCR beta chain was documented in a study of blood T cell repertoires in COVID-19. Study background: T cells, B-cell-depleted T cells, or PBMCs provided the cDNA or gDNA that served as material.

Germline V gene data show CDR1 as SGHNT and CDR2 as YYREEE (reference sequence). Trimming stripped 1 base from V and 4 bases from J, with 8 bases between. CDR3 size: 13 residues. Authors' methods: Estimates of nucleated cell counts were drawn from the amplification of reference gene primers. TCRdb's copy holds only in-frame clones and misses some; the assay was immunoSEQ multiplex PCR. From that table come the V and J calls and clone size; the DNA was used to work out D and trimming. The table has 300,000 to 350,000 clones, over 70% seen once; the top ten hold over 6%. Material for sequencing was peripheral blood. This chain connects TRBV5-4 to TRBJ1-2, with D hard to call. The sequence came from a woman between 45 and 60 years old with COVID-19, enrolled during active disease. CDR3 residues: CASSLTSPYGYTF. The CDR3 region has the DNA TGTGCCAGCAGCTTGACGAGTCCCTATGGCTACACCTTC.